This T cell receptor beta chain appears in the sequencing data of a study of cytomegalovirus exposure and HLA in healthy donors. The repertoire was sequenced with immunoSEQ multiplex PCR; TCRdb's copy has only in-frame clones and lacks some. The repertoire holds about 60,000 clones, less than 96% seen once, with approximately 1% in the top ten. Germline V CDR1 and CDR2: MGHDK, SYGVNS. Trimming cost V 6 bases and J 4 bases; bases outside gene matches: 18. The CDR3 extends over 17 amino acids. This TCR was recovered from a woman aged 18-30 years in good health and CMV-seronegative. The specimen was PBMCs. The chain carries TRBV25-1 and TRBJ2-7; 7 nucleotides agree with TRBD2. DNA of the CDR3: TGTGCCAGCAGCGGCAGCGTCGCGGCGGGGCGGGGGTACGAGCAGTACTTC. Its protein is CASSGSVAAGRGYEQYF.